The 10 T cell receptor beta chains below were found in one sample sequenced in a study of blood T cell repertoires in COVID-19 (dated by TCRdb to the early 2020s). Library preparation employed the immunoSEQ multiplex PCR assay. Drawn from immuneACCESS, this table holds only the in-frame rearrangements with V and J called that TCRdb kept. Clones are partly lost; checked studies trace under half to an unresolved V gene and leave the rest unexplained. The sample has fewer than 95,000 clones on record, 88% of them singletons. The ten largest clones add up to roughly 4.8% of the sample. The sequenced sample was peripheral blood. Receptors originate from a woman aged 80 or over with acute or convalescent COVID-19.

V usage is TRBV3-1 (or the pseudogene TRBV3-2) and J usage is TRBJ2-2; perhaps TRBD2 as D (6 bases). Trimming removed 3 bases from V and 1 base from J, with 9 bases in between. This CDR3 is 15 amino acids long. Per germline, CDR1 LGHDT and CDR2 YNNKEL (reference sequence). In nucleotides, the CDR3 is TGTGCCAGCAGCCACCAGGGAGGGAACACCGGGGAGCTGTTTTTT. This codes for CASSHQGGNTGELFF.

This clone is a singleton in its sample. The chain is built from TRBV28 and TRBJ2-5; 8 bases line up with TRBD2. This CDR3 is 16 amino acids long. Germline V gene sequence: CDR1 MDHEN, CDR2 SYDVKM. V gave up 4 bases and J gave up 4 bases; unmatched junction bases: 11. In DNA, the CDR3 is TGTGCCAGCAGTTGGTCGGGACTAGAGGAACGAGAGACCCAGTACTTC. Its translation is CASSWSGLEERETQYF.

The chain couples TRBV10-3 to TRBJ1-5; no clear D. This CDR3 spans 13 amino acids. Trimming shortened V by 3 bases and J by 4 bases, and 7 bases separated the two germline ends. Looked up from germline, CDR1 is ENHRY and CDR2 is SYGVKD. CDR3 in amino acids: CAISESENQPQHF. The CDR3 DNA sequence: TGTGCCATCAGTGAATCTGAGAATCAGCCCCAGCATTTT.

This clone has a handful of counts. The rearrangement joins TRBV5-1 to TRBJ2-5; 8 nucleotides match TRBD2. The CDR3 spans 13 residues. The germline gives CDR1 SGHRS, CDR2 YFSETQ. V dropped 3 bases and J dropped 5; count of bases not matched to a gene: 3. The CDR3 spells CASSYSGEETQYF. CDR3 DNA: TGCGCCAGCAGCTATAGCGGGGAGGAGACCCAGTACTTC.

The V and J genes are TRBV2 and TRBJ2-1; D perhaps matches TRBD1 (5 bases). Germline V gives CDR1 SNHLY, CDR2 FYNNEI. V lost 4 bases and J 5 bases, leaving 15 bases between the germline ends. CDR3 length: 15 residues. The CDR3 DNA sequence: TGTGCCAGCAGTGGACAGTTTAAAACCAACAATGAGCAGTTCTTC. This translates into CASSGQFKTNNEQFF.

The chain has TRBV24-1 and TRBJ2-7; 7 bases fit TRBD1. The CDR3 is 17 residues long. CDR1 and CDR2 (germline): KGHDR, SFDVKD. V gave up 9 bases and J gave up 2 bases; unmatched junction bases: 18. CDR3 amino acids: CATPDRPSGISPYEQYF. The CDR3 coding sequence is TGTGCCACCCCGGACAGGCCGTCAGGAATTAGTCCCTACGAGCAGTACTTC.

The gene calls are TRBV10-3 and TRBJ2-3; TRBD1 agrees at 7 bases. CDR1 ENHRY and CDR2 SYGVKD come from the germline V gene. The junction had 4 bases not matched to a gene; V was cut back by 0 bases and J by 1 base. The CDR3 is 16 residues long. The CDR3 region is CAISESEGQGTDTQYF. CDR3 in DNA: TGTGCCATCAGTGAGTCGGAAGGACAGGGCACAGATACGCAGTATTTT.

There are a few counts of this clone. The CDR3, as DNA: TGTGCCAGCAGGGACTGGACAGAAGATACGCAGTATTTT. Its translation: CASRDWTEDTQYF. The chain joins TRBV11-2 to TRBJ2-3; D possibly corresponds to TRBD1 (6 bases). This CDR3 has 13 amino acids. Trimming removed 6 bases from V and 5 bases from J, with 12 bases in between. The germline V gene encodes CDR1 SGHAT and CDR2 FQNNGV.

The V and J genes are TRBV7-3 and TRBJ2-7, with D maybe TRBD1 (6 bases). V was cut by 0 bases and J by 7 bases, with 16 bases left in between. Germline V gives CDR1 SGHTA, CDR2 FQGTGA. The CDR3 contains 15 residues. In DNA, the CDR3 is TGTGCCAGCAGCTTAACGGGGACACAGCCCCGGGAGCAGTACTTC. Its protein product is CASSLTGTQPREQYF.

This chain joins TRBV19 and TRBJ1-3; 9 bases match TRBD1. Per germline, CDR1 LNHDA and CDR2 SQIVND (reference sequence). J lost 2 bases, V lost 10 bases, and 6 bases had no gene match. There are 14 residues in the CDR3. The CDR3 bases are TGTGCCACCGCAAGACAGGGGGCTGGAAACACCATATATTTT. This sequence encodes CATARQGAGNTIYF.